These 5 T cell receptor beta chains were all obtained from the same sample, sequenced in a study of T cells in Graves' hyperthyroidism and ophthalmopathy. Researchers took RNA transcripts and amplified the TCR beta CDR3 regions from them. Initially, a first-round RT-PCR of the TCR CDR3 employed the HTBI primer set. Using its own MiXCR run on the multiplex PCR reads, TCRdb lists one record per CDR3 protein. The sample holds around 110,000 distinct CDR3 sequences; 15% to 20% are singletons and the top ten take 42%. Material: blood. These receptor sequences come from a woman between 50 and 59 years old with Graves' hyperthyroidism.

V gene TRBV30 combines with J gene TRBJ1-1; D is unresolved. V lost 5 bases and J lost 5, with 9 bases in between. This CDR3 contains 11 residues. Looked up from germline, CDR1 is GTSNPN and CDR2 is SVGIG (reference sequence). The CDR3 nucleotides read TGTGCCTGGGGGAGGAGTACTGAAGCTTTCTTT. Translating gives CAWGRSTEAFF.

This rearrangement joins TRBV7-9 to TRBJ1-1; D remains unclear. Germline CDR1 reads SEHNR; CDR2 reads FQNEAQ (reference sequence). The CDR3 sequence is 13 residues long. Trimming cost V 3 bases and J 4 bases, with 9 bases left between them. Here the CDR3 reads CASSFMGSTEAFF. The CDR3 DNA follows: TGTGCCAGCAGCTTCATGGGGAGCACTGAAGCTTTCTTT.

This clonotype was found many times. CDR3 bases: TGTGCCAGCAGTGACAGGGGGACCCCTTATCTCCACTTT. This gives the protein CASSDRGTPYLHF. J is TRBJ1-6 and V is TRBV28; TRBD1 agrees at 9 bases. This CDR3 region has 13 residues. V lost 5 bases and J lost 16; bases outside the gene matches: 9. CDR1 is MDHEN and CDR2 is SYDVKM in the germline V gene. Drawing the rest from reference TRBV28 and TRBJ1-6, the complete variable domain is DVKVTQSSRYLVKRTGEKVFLECVQDMDHENMFWYRQDPGLGLRLIYFSYDVKMKEKGDIPEGYSVSREKKERFSLILESASTNQTSMYLCASSDRGTPYLHFGNGTRLTVT.

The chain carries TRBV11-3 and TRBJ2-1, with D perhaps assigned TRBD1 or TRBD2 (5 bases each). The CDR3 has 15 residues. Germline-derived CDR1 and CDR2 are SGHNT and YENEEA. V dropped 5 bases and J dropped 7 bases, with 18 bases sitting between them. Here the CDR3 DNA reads TGTGCCAGCAGCCGAGGGGCGGAGTCCGGAAATGAGCAGTTCTTC. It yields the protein CASSRGAESGNEQFF.

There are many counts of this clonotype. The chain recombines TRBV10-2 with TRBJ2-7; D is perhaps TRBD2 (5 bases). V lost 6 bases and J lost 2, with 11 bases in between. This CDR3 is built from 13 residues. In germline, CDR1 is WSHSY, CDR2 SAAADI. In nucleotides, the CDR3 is TGCGCCAGCAGCGGTGGACTTGCCTACGAGCAGTACTTC. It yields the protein CASSGGLAYEQYF.